A selection of T cell receptor beta chains follows, all from one sample in a study of cytomegalovirus exposure and HLA in healthy donors. Sequenced by immunoSEQ multiplex PCR; TCRdb stores in-frame clones only, minus some. This table has about 190,000 clones, almost 75% appearing once. Sequencing was done on a sample of PBMCs. All receptors come from a woman in her 30s in good health and CMV-seropositive. The CDR3 runs from the conserved cysteine through the conserved F or W. Each record gives: J gene, D gene, clone size, V gene, CDR3 protein, CDR3 DNA. The D gene is left open where the match is weak. Clone size is given for some rows only: seen once, a few or many times, or a class if the clone is expanded.

J gene: TRBJ2-6; D gene: -; clone size: -; V gene: TRBV5-1; CDR3 protein: CASSDGGVVLTF; CDR3 DNA: TGCGCCAGCAGCGACGGGGGAGTGGTCCTGACTTTC
J gene: TRBJ1-1; D gene: -; clone size: -; V gene: TRBV7-6; CDR3 protein: CASSLVGQGLPEAFF; CDR3 DNA: TGTGCCAGCAGCTTAGTAGGGCAGGGATTGCCTGAAGCTTTCTTT
J gene: TRBJ1-1; D gene: -; clone size: few; V gene: TRBV12-5; CDR3 protein: CASGLYQGRMNTEAFF; CDR3 DNA: TGTGCTAGTGGTTTGTATCAGGGCCGAATGAACACTGAAGCTTTCTTT
J gene: TRBJ1-4; D gene: -; clone size: -; V gene: TRBV2; CDR3 protein: CASSRQRKKEKLFF; CDR3 DNA: TGTGCCAGCAGTAGACAGAGGAAGAAAGAAAAACTGTTTTTT
J gene: TRBJ2-7; D gene: TRBD2; clone size: -; V gene: TRBV27; CDR3 protein: CASRLAGSYEQYF; CDR3 DNA: TGTGCCAGCAGACTAGCGGGGTCCTACGAGCAGTACTTC
J gene: TRBJ2-7; D gene: -; clone size: few; V gene: TRBV15; CDR3 protein: CATSSSSGAEQYF; CDR3 DNA: TGTGCCACCAGCAGTTCATCAGGGGCCGAGCAGTACTTC
J gene: TRBJ2-1; D gene: -; clone size: -; V gene: TRBV19; CDR3 protein: CASRPMEGYNEQFF; CDR3 DNA: TGTGCCAGTAGACCCATGGAGGGGTACAATGAGCAGTTCTTC
J gene: TRBJ1-2; D gene: TRBD1; clone size: once; V gene: TRBV7-9; CDR3 protein: CASSQQKPGQITNYGYTF; CDR3 DNA: TGTGCCAGCAGCCAACAAAAACCGGGACAGATTACTAACTATGGCTACACCTTC
J gene: TRBJ1-1; D gene: TRBD1; clone size: -; V gene: TRBV19; CDR3 protein: CASSAGTGMNTEAFF; CDR3 DNA: TGTGCCAGTAGTGCCGGGACAGGCATGAACACTGAAGCTTTCTTT
J gene: TRBJ2-3; D gene: -; clone size: -; V gene: TRBV6-1; CDR3 protein: CASSEAGGSTDTQYF; CDR3 DNA: TGTGCCAGCAGTGAAGCAGGCGGGAGCACAGATACGCAGTATTTT
J gene: TRBJ2-1; D gene: TRBD2; clone size: -; V gene: TRBV6-1; CDR3 protein: CASTLGTSGTREQFF; CDR3 DNA: TGTGCCAGCACCCTGGGGACTAGCGGGACTCGCGAGCAGTTCTTC
J gene: TRBJ1-4; D gene: -; clone size: -; V gene: TRBV18; CDR3 protein: CASSRGARNEKLFF; CDR3 DNA: TGTGCCAGCTCACGTGGGGCCAGAAATGAAAAACTGTTTTTT
J gene: TRBJ2-7; D gene: TRBD1; clone size: -; V gene: TRBV11-2; CDR3 protein: CASSYHRGDYEQYF; CDR3 DNA: TGTGCCAGCAGCTACCACAGGGGGGACTACGAGCAGTACTTC
J gene: TRBJ1-2; D gene: -; clone size: few; V gene: TRBV2; CDR3 protein: CARRGGEYGYTF; CDR3 DNA: TGTGCCCGACGGGGGGGGGAGTATGGCTACACCTTC
J gene: TRBJ2-7; D gene: TRBD2; clone size: -; V gene: TRBV7-2; CDR3 protein: CASSFGLVYEQYF; CDR3 DNA: TGTGCCAGCAGCTTCGGACTAGTCTACGAGCAGTACTTC
J gene: TRBJ1-4; D gene: -; clone size: few; V gene: TRBV29-1; CDR3 protein: CPNTKNEKLFF; CDR3 DNA: TGCCCCAATACTAAGAATGAAAAACTGTTTTTT
J gene: TRBJ2-7; D gene: -; clone size: -; V gene: TRBV6-5; CDR3 protein: CASSPIGSEQYF; CDR3 DNA: TGTGCCAGCTCTCCCATTGGGAGCGAGCAGTACTTC
J gene: TRBJ1-6; D gene: -; clone size: -; V gene: TRBV25-1; CDR3 protein: CASRGPGQYSPLHF; CDR3 DNA: TGTGCCAGCAGGGGCCCAGGACAGTATTCACCCCTCCACTTT
J gene: TRBJ2-7; D gene: -; clone size: few; V gene: TRBV27; CDR3 protein: CASSLFAGAPYEQYF; CDR3 DNA: TGTGCCAGCAGTTTATTTGCAGGGGCCCCCTACGAGCAGTACTTC
J gene: TRBJ2-7; D gene: -; clone size: -; V gene: TRBV2; CDR3 protein: CASRLGGIGSYEQYF; CDR3 DNA: TGTGCCAGCAGGCTCGGAGGTATAGGTTCCTACGAGCAGTACTTC
J gene: TRBJ2-2; D gene: -; clone size: -; V gene: TRBV19; CDR3 protein: CASSSGMAGELFF; CDR3 DNA: TGTGCCAGTAGTAGCGGGATGGCCGGGGAGCTGTTTTTT
J gene: TRBJ2-7; D gene: -; clone size: -; V gene: TRBV27; CDR3 protein: CASRRQATYEQYF; CDR3 DNA: TGTGCCAGCAGAAGACAGGCTACCTACGAGCAGTACTTC
J gene: TRBJ2-1; D gene: -; clone size: few; V gene: TRBV4-2; CDR3 protein: CASSPQLGNNEQFF; CDR3 DNA: TGTGCCAGCAGCCCCCAACTAGGCAACAATGAGCAGTTCTTC
J gene: TRBJ2-5; D gene: -; clone size: once; V gene: TRBV5-4; CDR3 protein: CASSLLGGETQYF; CDR3 DNA: TGTGCCAGCAGCTTGCTAGGGGGAGAGACCCAGTACTTC
J gene: TRBJ2-7; D gene: -; clone size: few; V gene: TRBV5-8; CDR3 protein: CASSLVSSPYEQYF; CDR3 DNA: TGTGCCAGCAGCCTGGTATCCTCTCCCTACGAGCAGTACTTC
J gene: TRBJ2-4; D gene: TRBD1; clone size: -; V gene: TRBV5-6; CDR3 protein: CASSNPGQGAGNIQYF; CDR3 DNA: TGTGCCAGCAGCAATCCGGGACAGGGGGCTGGAAACATTCAGTACTTC
J gene: TRBJ1-1; D gene: -; clone size: -; V gene: TRBV6-6; CDR3 protein: CASSYSRHTEAFF; CDR3 DNA: TGTGCCAGCAGTTATTCCAGGCACACTGAAGCTTTCTTT
J gene: TRBJ1-2; D gene: TRBD1; clone size: -; V gene: TRBV5-6; CDR3 protein: CASSVQGDGYGYTF; CDR3 DNA: TGTGCCAGCAGCGTACAGGGGGACGGCTATGGCTACACCTTC
J gene: TRBJ2-7; D gene: TRBD1; clone size: -; V gene: TRBV15; CDR3 protein: CATKAGTETYEQYF; CDR3 DNA: TGTGCCACCAAGGCCGGGACAGAGACCTACGAGCAGTACTTC
J gene: TRBJ2-1; D gene: TRBD2; clone size: -; V gene: TRBV19; CDR3 protein: CASSLRTSGTSYNEQFF; CDR3 DNA: TGTGCCAGTAGTCTGCGGACTAGCGGGACCTCCTACAATGAGCAGTTCTTC
J gene: TRBJ2-5; D gene: TRBD1; clone size: -; V gene: TRBV27; CDR3 protein: CATSYLQTGGGQETQYF; CDR3 DNA: TGTGCCACCTCCTATCTACAGACAGGGGGGGGACAAGAGACCCAGTACTTC
J gene: TRBJ2-5; D gene: -; clone size: once; V gene: TRBV5-6; CDR3 protein: CASSLGGAQETQYF; CDR3 DNA: TGTGCCAGCAGCTTGGGCGGGGCCCAAGAGACCCAGTACTTC
J gene: TRBJ1-5; D gene: TRBD1; clone size: -; V gene: TRBV2; CDR3 protein: CAGGQGEDQPQHF; CDR3 DNA: TGTGCCGGGGGACAGGGAGAGGATCAGCCCCAGCATTTT
J gene: TRBJ2-7; D gene: -; clone size: few; V gene: TRBV27; CDR3 protein: CATKGVQAGYEQYF; CDR3 DNA: TGTGCCACCAAGGGAGTGCAGGCCGGCTACGAGCAGTACTTC
J gene: TRBJ1-1; D gene: -; clone size: -; V gene: TRBV29-1; CDR3 protein: CSGESGGNTEAFF; CDR3 DNA: TGCAGCGGCGAATCGGGAGGGAACACTGAAGCTTTCTTT
J gene: TRBJ1-4; D gene: -; clone size: -; V gene: TRBV27; CDR3 protein: CASSSITGDVNEKLFF; CDR3 DNA: TGTGCCAGCAGTTCCATCACGGGGGATGTTAATGAAAAACTGTTTTTT
J gene: TRBJ2-1; D gene: TRBD1; clone size: once; V gene: TRBV5-6; CDR3 protein: CASSAGQGMFNEQFF; CDR3 DNA: TGTGCCAGCAGCGCGGGACAGGGGATGTTTAATGAGCAGTTCTTC
J gene: TRBJ2-7; D gene: -; clone size: -; V gene: TRBV5-6; CDR3 protein: CASSLSVSSYEQYF; CDR3 DNA: TGTGCCAGCAGCTTAAGCGTTAGCTCCTACGAGCAGTACTTC
J gene: TRBJ2-7; D gene: -; clone size: -; V gene: TRBV13; CDR3 protein: CASSLLSPAYEQYF; CDR3 DNA: TGTGCCAGCAGCTTATTGTCCCCAGCCTACGAGCAGTACTTC
J gene: TRBJ2-3; D gene: -; clone size: -; V gene: TRBV28; CDR3 protein: CASSASDTQYF; CDR3 DNA: TGTGCCAGCAGTGCGTCAGATACGCAGTATTTT
J gene: TRBJ2-1; D gene: -; clone size: -; V gene: TRBV5-8; CDR3 protein: CASSLLKLRTEQFF; CDR3 DNA: TGTGCCAGCAGCCTCCTAAAGCTGCGCACGGAGCAGTTCTTC
J gene: TRBJ2-7; D gene: -; clone size: -; V gene: TRBV5-1; CDR3 protein: CASSHGQSRGSYEQYF; CDR3 DNA: TGCGCCAGCAGCCACGGACAGTCCCGGGGCTCCTACGAGCAGTACTTC
J gene: TRBJ1-5; D gene: -; clone size: -; V gene: TRBV6-5; CDR3 protein: CASSYSTGNQPQHF; CDR3 DNA: TGTGCCAGCAGTTACTCGACGGGTAATCAGCCCCAGCATTTT
J gene: TRBJ2-2; D gene: -; clone size: -; V gene: TRBV14; CDR3 protein: CASSQRGELFF; CDR3 DNA: TGTGCCAGCAGCCAGAGGGGGGAGCTGTTTTTT
J gene: TRBJ2-1; D gene: -; clone size: once; V gene: TRBV6-1; CDR3 protein: CATAVQSYNEQFF; CDR3 DNA: TGTGCCACTGCAGTCCAATCCTACAATGAGCAGTTCTTC
J gene: TRBJ2-1; D gene: TRBD2; clone size: -; V gene: TRBV7-9; CDR3 protein: CASSEGQGLAGGLNNEQFF; CDR3 DNA: TGTGCCAGCAGTGAAGGACAGGGGCTAGCGGGAGGCCTTAACAATGAGCAGTTCTTC
J gene: TRBJ1-1; D gene: -; clone size: -; V gene: TRBV6-5; CDR3 protein: CASSYVGPNTEAFF; CDR3 DNA: TGTGCCAGCAGTTACGTGGGGCCTAACACTGAAGCTTTCTTT
J gene: TRBJ1-1; D gene: -; clone size: -; V gene: TRBV5-1; CDR3 protein: CASSLAGDEAFF; CDR3 DNA: TGCGCCAGCAGCTTGGCCGGGGATGAAGCTTTCTTT
J gene: TRBJ1-3; D gene: -; clone size: -; V gene: TRBV28; CDR3 protein: CASSLIQGNGNTIYF; CDR3 DNA: TGTGCCAGCAGTTTAATCCAGGGGAACGGAAACACCATATATTTT
J gene: TRBJ2-1; D gene: -; clone size: -; V gene: TRBV6-4; CDR3 protein: CASSEDNYNEQFF; CDR3 DNA: TGTGCCAGCAGTGAGGACAACTACAATGAGCAGTTCTTC
J gene: TRBJ1-6; D gene: -; clone size: -; V gene: TRBV6-5; CDR3 protein: CASRLEGSYNSPLHF; CDR3 DNA: TGTGCCAGCAGGTTGGAGGGCTCCTATAATTCACCCCTCCACTTT
J gene: TRBJ2-1; D gene: TRBD2; clone size: -; V gene: TRBV10-2; CDR3 protein: CASSDVGTSDDEQFF; CDR3 DNA: TGCGCCAGCAGTGATGTTGGGACTAGCGACGACGAGCAGTTCTTC
J gene: TRBJ1-3; D gene: -; clone size: once; V gene: TRBV5-1; CDR3 protein: CASSLGAGAGNTIYF; CDR3 DNA: TGCGCCAGCAGCTTGGGGGCAGGGGCTGGAAACACCATATATTTT
J gene: TRBJ1-6; D gene: -; clone size: -; V gene: TRBV10-3; CDR3 protein: CAISPRNSPLHF; CDR3 DNA: TGTGCCATCAGCCCGAGAAATTCACCCCTCCACTTT
J gene: TRBJ2-7; D gene: TRBD1; clone size: -; V gene: TRBV5-8; CDR3 protein: CASSSHRTGVYEQYF; CDR3 DNA: TGTGCCAGCAGCTCGCATCGGACAGGGGTCTACGAGCAGTACTTC
J gene: TRBJ2-3; D gene: -; clone size: -; V gene: TRBV7-9; CDR3 protein: CASSLEATDTQYF; CDR3 DNA: TGTGCCAGCAGCTTAGAAGCGACAGATACGCAGTATTTT
J gene: TRBJ2-5; D gene: -; clone size: -; V gene: TRBV2; CDR3 protein: CASMGRGSQETQYF; CDR3 DNA: TGTGCCAGCATGGGCAGGGGCTCTCAGGAGACCCAGTACTTC